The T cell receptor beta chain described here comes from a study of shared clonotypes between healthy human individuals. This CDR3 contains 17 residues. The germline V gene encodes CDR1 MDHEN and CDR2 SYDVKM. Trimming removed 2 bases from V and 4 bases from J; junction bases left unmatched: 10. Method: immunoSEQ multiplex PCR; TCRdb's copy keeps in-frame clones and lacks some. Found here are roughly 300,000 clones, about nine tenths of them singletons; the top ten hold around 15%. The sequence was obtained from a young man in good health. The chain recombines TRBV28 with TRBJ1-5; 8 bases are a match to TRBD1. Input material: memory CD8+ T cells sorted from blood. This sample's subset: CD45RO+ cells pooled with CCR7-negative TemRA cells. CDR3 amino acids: CASSLMKGTGGNQPQHF. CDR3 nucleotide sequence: TGTGCCAGCAGTTTAATGAAGGGGACAGGAGGAAATCAGCCCCAGCATTTT.